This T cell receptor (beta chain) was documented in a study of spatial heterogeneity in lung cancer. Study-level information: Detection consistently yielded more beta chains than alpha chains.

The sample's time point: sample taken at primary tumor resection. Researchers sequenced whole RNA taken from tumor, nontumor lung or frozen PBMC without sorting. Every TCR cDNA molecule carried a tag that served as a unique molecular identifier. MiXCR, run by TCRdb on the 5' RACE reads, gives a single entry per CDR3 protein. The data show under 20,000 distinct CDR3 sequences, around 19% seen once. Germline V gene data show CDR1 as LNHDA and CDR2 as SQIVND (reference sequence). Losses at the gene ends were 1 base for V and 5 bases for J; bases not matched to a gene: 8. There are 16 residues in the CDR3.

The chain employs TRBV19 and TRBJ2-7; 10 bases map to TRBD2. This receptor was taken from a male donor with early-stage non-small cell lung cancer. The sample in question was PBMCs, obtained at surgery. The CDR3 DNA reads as TGTGCCAGTAGTATAGCCCCTAGCGGGGGAGTCCACGAGCAGTACTTC. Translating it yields CASSIAPSGGVHEQYF.